Presented here are 11 T cell receptor beta chains from one specimen sequenced in a study of OX40 agonist ivuxolimab in advanced cancers. TCRdb's table, derived via immunoSEQ multiplex PCR, lists solely in-frame clones and lacks some. The sample carries 55,000 to 75,000 clones, 80% to 90% recorded once. Specimen: CD4+ or CD8+ T cells sorted from blood, collected in a trial of the OX40 agonist ivuxolimab. The receptors shown here come from an adult with an advanced solid tumor such as melanoma, head and neck, liver or kidney cancer.

The chain employs TRBV19 and TRBJ1-2; 12 bases are shared with TRBD1. The J segment lost 4 bases and the V segment lost 6 bases, leaving 9 bases of the junction unmatched. The CDR3 is 16 amino acids. The germline gives CDR1 LNHDA, CDR2 SQIVND (reference sequence). The CDR3 spells CASRGTGGEEVYGYTF. The CDR3 DNA follows: TGTGCCAGTAGGGGGACAGGGGGCGAAGAAGTCTATGGCTACACCTTC.

This rearrangement joins TRBV5-1 to TRBJ2-3; 9 nucleotides align to TRBD2. The ends lost 4 bases at V and 3 bases at J; junction bases unmatched: 3. Germline CDR1 SGHRS, CDR2 YFSETQ. This CDR3 region has 14 residues. DNA for the CDR3: TGCGCCAGCAGCATAGGACTAGCGACAGATACGCAGTATTTT. Translating gives CASSIGLATDTQYF.

The chain couples TRBV28 to TRBJ2-7, with 9 bases that match TRBD2. With 4 bases clipped from V and 3 bases from J, the junction kept 7 bases outside the gene matches. The CDR3 spans 15 residues. Per germline, CDR1 MDHEN and CDR2 SYDVKM. For the CDR3, the DNA is TGTGCCAGCAGTTCCCCAGCGGGAGGAAGCTACGAGCAGTACTTC. Translating gives CASSSPAGGSYEQYF. The full variable domain, in which reference TRBV28 and TRBJ2-7 provide the parts outside the CDR3, is DVKVTQSSRYLVKRTGEKVFLECVQDMDHENMFWYRQDPGLGLRLIYFSYDVKMKEKGDIPEGYSVSREKKERFSLILESASTNQTSMYLCASSSPAGGSYEQYFGPGTRLTVT.

V usage is TRBV6-5 and J usage is TRBJ1-4; maybe TRBD1 (5 bases). V lost 5 bases, J lost 1 base, and 8 bases lay in between. CDR3 size: 14 residues. Germline CDR1 and CDR2: MNHEY and SVGAGI. The DNA for the CDR3 is TGTGCCAGCAGTAGACAGAGAACTAATGAAAAACTGTTTTTT. This gives the protein CASSRQRTNEKLFF.

The chain joins TRBV14 to TRBJ2-1; D uncertain. From germline, CDR1 is SGHDN and CDR2 FVKESK. The CDR3 is 15 residues long. With 4 bases removed from V and 4 bases from J, the gap between germline ends came to 14 bases. The CDR3 sequence: CASSPFTGIYNEQFF. The CDR3 bases are TGTGCCAGCAGCCCTTTCACGGGCATATACAATGAGCAGTTCTTC.

This rearrangement joins TRBV5-5 to TRBJ2-5, with a possible D match to TRBD2 (5 bases). The germline V gene encodes CDR1 SGHKS and CDR2 YYEKEE (reference sequence). The CDR3 sequence is 13 residues long. Trimming shortened V by 4 bases and J by 7 bases, and 14 bases separated the two germline ends. The CDR3 loop is CASSNLGVRTQYF. CDR3 bases: TGTGCCAGCAGCAACCTGGGAGTTAGGACCCAGTACTTC. Filled out from reference TRBV5-5 and TRBJ2-5, the complete variable domain reads DAGVTQSPTHLIKTRGQQVTLRCSPISGHKSVSWYQQVLGQGPQFIFQYYEKEERGRGNFPDRFSARQFPNYSSELNVNALLLGDSALYLCASSNLGVRTQYFGPGTRLLVL.

The genes are TRBV19 and TRBJ2-1, with unresolved D. Trimming removed 0 bases at V and 4 bases at J, with 4 bases between. Per germline, CDR1 LNHDA and CDR2 SQIVND (reference sequence). The CDR3 length is 13 residues. This chain's CDR3 is CASSIEGYNEQFF. The CDR3 nucleotides read TGTGCCAGTAGTATAGAAGGTTACAATGAGCAGTTCTTC.

This chain links TRBV7-3 with TRBJ2-3; D is uncertain. The CDR3 runs to 14 residues. V gave up 3 bases and J gave up 3 bases, with 10 bases separating them. CDR1 and CDR2 (germline): SGHTA, FQGTGA. CDR3 DNA sequence: TGTGCCAGCAGCTTGAAGTGGGGAACAGATACGCAGTATTTT. The encoded protein is CASSLKWGTDTQYF.

This clone has only a few counts. This chain uses TRBV7-8 with TRBJ2-6; D is undetermined. Trimming pared 7 bases from V and 0 bases from J, leaving 7 bases between. This CDR3 region has 14 residues. CDR1 and CDR2 from the germline V gene are SGHVS and FQNEAQ. CDR3 region: CASTLDSGANVLTF. CDR3 sequence (DNA): TGTGCCAGCACCCTAGACTCTGGGGCCAACGTCCTGACTTTC.

The rearrangement joins TRBV11-2 to TRBJ1-2; 8 nucleotides line up with TRBD1. This CDR3 is 14 amino acids long. Germline V CDR1 and CDR2: SGHAT, FQNNGV. V dropped 1 base and J dropped 2; count of bases not matched to a gene: 0. The CDR3 sequence: CASSLGQGNYGYTF. The CDR3 DNA is TGTGCCAGCAGCTTAGGACAGGGGAACTATGGCTACACCTTC.

The V gene is TRBV19, the J gene TRBJ2-2, with TRBD2 matching over 14 bases. From germline, CDR1 is LNHDA and CDR2 SQIVND (reference sequence). The CDR3 sequence is 19 residues long. V gave up 3 bases and J gave up 7 bases; unmatched junction bases: 13. The CDR3 loop reads CASSIRTSGRTTLDGELFF. CDR3 sequence (DNA): TGTGCCAGTAGTATCCGGACTAGCGGGAGGACGACACTGGACGGGGAGCTGTTTTTT.